This entry is about one TCR beta chain. Its specificity is unknown. This CDR3 comprises 16 residues. Trimming took 7 bases from V and 7 from J; bases not matched to a gene: 11. Germline loops: CDR1 MDHEN, CDR2 SYDVKM. Here immunoSEQ multiplex PCR was the method, and the copy in TCRdb shows in-frame clones only, minus some. Of 25,000 to 40,000 clones listed, about 80% were seen once; the top ten hold roughly 15%. The sample belongs to a study of lymphopenia after photon versus proton radiotherapy. Findings and caveats of the study: Proton therapy kept repertoires fairly stable, unlike photons, which gained effector/memory cells. Only patients who died were analyzed for survival; proton advantage is unproven.

The input for sequencing was peripheral blood, taken from a patient treated with proton-based radiotherapy. The V call is TRBV28, the J call TRBJ2-1, with 12 nucleotides matching TRBD2. The clonotype comes from a woman in her 70s with pancreatic cancer. The CDR3 sequence: CASTKTSGSVGNEQFF. CDR3 DNA sequence: TGTGCCAGCACCAAGACTAGCGGGAGCGTAGGGAATGAGCAGTTCTTC. Together with reference TRBV28 and TRBJ2-1, the CDR3 gives the full variable domain: DVKVTQSSRYLVKRTGEKVFLECVQDMDHENMFWYRQDPGLGLRLIYFSYDVKMKEKGDIPEGYSVSREKKERFSLILESASTNQTSMYLCASTKTSGSVGNEQFFGPGTRLTVL.